A single sample gave rise to the 8 T cell receptor beta chains below, sequenced in a study of blood T cells in healthy people across ages. Using a J-beta primer mix together with a sample-barcoded 5' primer, a second PCR was run for about 7 to 12 cycles. MiXCR, run by TCRdb on the 5' RACE reads, gives a single entry per CDR3 protein. The sample lists 1.4 million to 1.5 million distinct CDR3 sequences; 40% to 50% were seen once. The sequencing input was blood. Receptors were obtained from a woman in her late teens or twenties in good health.

This clonotype was counted only a few times. This chain joins TRBV10-3 and TRBJ2-1; the D gene could be TRBD1 or TRBD2 (6 bases each). CDR3 size: 15 residues. V gave up 6 bases and J gave up 5 bases, with 17 bases separating them. Germline CDR1 reads ENHRY; CDR2 reads SYGVKD. CDR3 in DNA: TGTGCCATCAGCCGGGGGCAGGGTTTAAACAATGAGCAGTTCTTC. It codes for CAISRGQGLNNEQFF.

This clonotype has more than one count but fewer than ten. The chain joins TRBV5-1 to TRBJ2-7; possibly TRBD1 for D (6 bases). Germline V gene data show CDR1 as SGHRS and CDR2 as YFSETQ. The V end was cut by 0 bases, the J end by 3 bases, with 19 bases between. This CDR3 contains 17 residues. The CDR3 reads CASSLGAVRQAYYEQYF. The CDR3 coding sequence is TGCGCCAGCAGCTTGGGGGCAGTACGACAGGCTTACTACGAGCAGTACTTC.

This clonotype was counted a few times. The CDR3 is CASSYEVGDLYNEQFF. The CDR3 nucleotides are TGTGCCAGCAGTTACGAGGTCGGGGATTTGTACAATGAGCAGTTCTTC. V usage is TRBV6-2 or TRBV6-3 and J usage is TRBJ2-1; a possible D gene is TRBD2 (5 bases). Germline V gives CDR1 MNHEY, CDR2 SVGEGT. The CDR3 has 16 amino acids. With 2 bases removed from V and 4 bases from J, the gap between germline ends came to 15 bases.

The J gene is TRBJ2-7, the V gene TRBV15; no clear D gene. The germline gives CDR1 LNHNV, CDR2 YYDKDF (reference sequence). The CDR3 runs to 15 residues. V dropped 0 bases and J dropped 4 bases, with 13 bases sitting between them. CDR3 residues: CATSRDPGSLYEQYF. CDR3 DNA: TGTGCCACCAGCAGAGATCCGGGCTCGCTTTACGAGCAGTACTTC.

CDR3 residues: CATRGTGQETQYF. The CDR3 nucleotides are TGTGCCACCAGAGGAACGGGACAAGAGACCCAGTACTTC. The chain employs TRBV15 and TRBJ2-5; weak D call: TRBD2 (5 bases). CDR3 length: 13 residues. V lost 6 bases and J 2 bases, leaving 10 bases between the germline ends. Germline values: CDR1 LNHNV, CDR2 YYDKDF (reference sequence).

V is TRBV6-1 and J is TRBJ1-1, with D possibly matching TRBD1 (6 bases). Trimming removed 8 bases at V and 7 bases at J, with 14 bases between. The CDR3 totals 12 residues. In germline, CDR1 is MNHNS, CDR2 SASEGT. This CDR3 reads CASPTGTLEAFF. CDR3 in DNA: TGTGCCAGCCCTACAGGGACCCTTGAAGCTTTCTTT.

A note on this clonotype: A single base separates this from a much larger clone, so it may be a read error. The V and J genes are TRBV5-1 and TRBJ2-3, with 14 bases aligning to TRBD2. Germline V gene sequence: CDR1 SGHRS, CDR2 YFSETQ. The CDR3 loop spans 16 amino acids. The J segment lost 3 bases and the V segment lost 3 bases, leaving 3 bases of the junction unmatched. CDR3 nucleotides: TGCGCCAGCAGCTCCGGGACTAGCGGGAGAACAGATACGCAGTATTTT. This codes for CASSSGTSGRTDTQYF.

In this sample, this clonotype turned up a few times. V gene TRBV6-5 combines with J gene TRBJ2-7; the match to TRBD2 covers 9 bases. Germline CDR1 and CDR2: MNHEY and SVGAGI. The CDR3 has 13 residues. J lost 1 base, V lost 7 bases, and 2 bases had no gene match. CDR3 sequence: CASKSGGSYEQYF. Written as DNA, the CDR3 is TGTGCCAGCAAGAGCGGGGGGTCCTACGAGCAGTACTTC.